The clone carrying this TCR beta chain appeared a few times. The data derive from a study of response to subunit inactivated influenza vaccine. Germline CDR1 reads DFQATT; CDR2 reads SNEGSKA (reference sequence). V was cut by 2 bases and J by 3 bases, with 14 bases left in between. The CDR3 is 15 amino acids. TCRdb reprocessed the RT-PCR reads via MiXCR and lists one record per CDR3 protein. The sample carries around 500,000 distinct CDR3 sequences, 9.5% to 13% recorded once. This sequence was found in a middle-aged man who received an inactivated influenza vaccine. The rearrangement uses TRBV20-1 and TRBJ1-5; tentative D call: TRBD1 (6 bases). Sequencing was performed on PBMCs from blood, taken 45 days after vaccination. Written as DNA, the CDR3 is TGCAGTGCTAGACCACCGGACAGAAACAATCAGCCCCAGCATTTT. Encoded protein: CSARPPDRNNQPQHF.